Included here is one T cell receptor beta chain sequence, with context. The antigen is unknown. The PCR used 60 Vbeta and 13 Jbeta primers. Libraries were prepared by immunoSEQ multiplex PCR; TCRdb keeps only in-frame clonotypes and omits some of them. The table records some 110,000 clones, 60% to 80% of them present only once. These data come from a study of cytomegalovirus exposure and HLA in healthy donors. Study-wide results and caveats: HLA-A and HLA-B allele assignments for most subjects were reportedly predicted accurately using TCR beta sequences. V- and J-gene trimming in TCR beta was tied to a missense DCLRE1C variant by an analysis performed later. Several top significant clusters appeared, in a later analysis, to be linked to common viral pathogens.

Germline CDR1 KGHSH, CDR2 LQKENI. The V gene lost 6 bases and the J gene lost 8 bases, with 22 bases spanning the gap. The CDR3 runs to 16 residues. The TCR was taken from a man between 45 and 60 years old in good health and CMV-seropositive. This chain joins TRBV18 and TRBJ1-4; D is undetermined. The sequencing input was PBMCs. The DNA of the CDR3 is TGTGCCAGCTCTCCGATGGAAGGGAGCGATAAGGAAAAACTGTTTTTT. Protein sequence: CASSPMEGSDKEKLFF.